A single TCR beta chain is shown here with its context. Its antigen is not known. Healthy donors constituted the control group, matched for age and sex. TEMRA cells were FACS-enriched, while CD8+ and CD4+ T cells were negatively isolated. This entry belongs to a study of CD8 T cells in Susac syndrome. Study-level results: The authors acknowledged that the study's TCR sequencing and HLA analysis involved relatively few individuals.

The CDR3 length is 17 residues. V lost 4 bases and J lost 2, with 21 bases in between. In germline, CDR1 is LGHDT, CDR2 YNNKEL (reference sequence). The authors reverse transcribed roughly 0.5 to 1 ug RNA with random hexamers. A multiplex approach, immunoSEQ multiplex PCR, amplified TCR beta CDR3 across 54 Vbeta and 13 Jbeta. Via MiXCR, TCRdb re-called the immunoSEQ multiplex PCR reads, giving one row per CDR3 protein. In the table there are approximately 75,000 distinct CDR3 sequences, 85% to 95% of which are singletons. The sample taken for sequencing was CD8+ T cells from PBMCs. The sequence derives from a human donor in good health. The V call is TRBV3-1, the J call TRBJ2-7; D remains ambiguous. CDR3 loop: CASSPPGQPSLTYEQYV. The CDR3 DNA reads TGTGCCAGCAGCCCTCCAGGCCAGCCTTCACTAACCTACGAGCAGTACGTC.